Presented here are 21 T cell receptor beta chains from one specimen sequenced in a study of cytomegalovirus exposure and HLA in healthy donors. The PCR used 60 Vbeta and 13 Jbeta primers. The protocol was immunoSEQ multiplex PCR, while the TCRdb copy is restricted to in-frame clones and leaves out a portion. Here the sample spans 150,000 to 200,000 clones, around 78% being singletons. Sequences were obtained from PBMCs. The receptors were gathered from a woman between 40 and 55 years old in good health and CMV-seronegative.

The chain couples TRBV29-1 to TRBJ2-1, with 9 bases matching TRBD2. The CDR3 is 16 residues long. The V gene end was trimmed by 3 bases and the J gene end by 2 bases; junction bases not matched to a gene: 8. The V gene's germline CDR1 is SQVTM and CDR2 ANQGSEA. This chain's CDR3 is CSVEAIAGETYNEQFF. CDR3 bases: TGCAGCGTTGAGGCTATAGCGGGAGAAACCTACAATGAGCAGTTCTTC.

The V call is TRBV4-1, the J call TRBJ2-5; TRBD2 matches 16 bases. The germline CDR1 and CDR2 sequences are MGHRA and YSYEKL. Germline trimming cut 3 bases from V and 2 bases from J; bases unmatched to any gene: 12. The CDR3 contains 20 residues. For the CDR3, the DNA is TGCGCCAGCAGCCAGGGGGCCGGGACTAGCGGGAGGGGAGGACAAGAGACCCAGTACTTC. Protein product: CASSQGAGTSGRGGQETQYF.

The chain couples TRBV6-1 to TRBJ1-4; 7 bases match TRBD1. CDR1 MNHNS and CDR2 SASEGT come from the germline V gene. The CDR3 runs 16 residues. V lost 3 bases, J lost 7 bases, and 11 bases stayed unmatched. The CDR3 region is CASSDQGGRGSEKLFF. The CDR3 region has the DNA TGTGCCAGCAGTGACCAGGGAGGCAGGGGGAGTGAAAAACTGTTTTTT.

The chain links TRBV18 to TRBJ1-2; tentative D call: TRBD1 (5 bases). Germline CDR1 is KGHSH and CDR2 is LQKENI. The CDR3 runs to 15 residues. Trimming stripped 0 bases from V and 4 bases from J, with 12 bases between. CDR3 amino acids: CASSPPLTEVYGYTF. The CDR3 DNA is TGTGCCAGCTCACCACCTCTGACAGAGGTCTATGGCTACACCTTC.

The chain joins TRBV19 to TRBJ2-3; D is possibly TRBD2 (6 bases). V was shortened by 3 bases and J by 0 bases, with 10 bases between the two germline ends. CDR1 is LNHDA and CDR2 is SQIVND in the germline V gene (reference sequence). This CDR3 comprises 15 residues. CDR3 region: CASSIGGGSTDTQYF. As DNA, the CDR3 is TGTGCCAGTAGTATTGGGGGAGGTAGCACAGATACGCAGTATTTT.

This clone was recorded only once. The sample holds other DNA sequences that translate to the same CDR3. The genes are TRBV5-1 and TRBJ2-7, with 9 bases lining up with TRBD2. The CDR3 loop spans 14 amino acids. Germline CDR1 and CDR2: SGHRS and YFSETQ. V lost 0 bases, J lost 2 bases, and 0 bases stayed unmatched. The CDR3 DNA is TGCGCCAGCAGCTTGGCTAGCGGGACCTACGAGCAGTACTTC. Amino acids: CASSLASGTYEQYF.

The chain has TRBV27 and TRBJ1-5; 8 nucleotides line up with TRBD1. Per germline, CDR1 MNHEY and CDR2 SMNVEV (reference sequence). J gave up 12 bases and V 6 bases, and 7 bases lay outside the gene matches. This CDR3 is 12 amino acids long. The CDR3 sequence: CASSSGQGNQHF. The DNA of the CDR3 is TGTGCCAGCAGCTCCGGACAGGGTAACCAGCATTTT.

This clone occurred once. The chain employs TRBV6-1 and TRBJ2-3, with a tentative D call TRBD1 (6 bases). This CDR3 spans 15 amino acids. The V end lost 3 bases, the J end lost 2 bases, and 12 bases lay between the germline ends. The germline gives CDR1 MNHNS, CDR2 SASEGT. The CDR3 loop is CASSEGAGITDTQYF. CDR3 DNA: TGTGCCAGCAGTGAGGGGGCGGGTATCACAGATACGCAGTATTTT.

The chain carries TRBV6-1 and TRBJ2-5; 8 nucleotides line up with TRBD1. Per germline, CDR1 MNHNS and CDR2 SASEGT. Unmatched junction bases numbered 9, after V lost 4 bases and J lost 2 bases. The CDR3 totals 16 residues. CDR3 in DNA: TGTGCCAGCAGTGCCGGGACAGGAGCCTCACAAGAGACCCAGTACTTC. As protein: CASSAGTGASQETQYF.

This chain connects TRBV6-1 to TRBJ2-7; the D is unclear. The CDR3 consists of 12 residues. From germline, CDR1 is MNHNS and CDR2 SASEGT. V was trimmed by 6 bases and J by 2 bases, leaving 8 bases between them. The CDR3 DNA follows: TGTGCCAGCAGCCCCGGAGCCTACGAGCAGTACTTC. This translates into CASSPGAYEQYF.

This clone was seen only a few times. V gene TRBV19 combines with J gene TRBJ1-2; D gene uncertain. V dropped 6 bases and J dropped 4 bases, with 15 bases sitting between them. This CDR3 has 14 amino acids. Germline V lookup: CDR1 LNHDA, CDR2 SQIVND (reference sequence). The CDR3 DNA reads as TGTGCCAGTAGAGCCGGGATTTTGATCTATGGCTACACCTTC. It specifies CASRAGILIYGYTF.

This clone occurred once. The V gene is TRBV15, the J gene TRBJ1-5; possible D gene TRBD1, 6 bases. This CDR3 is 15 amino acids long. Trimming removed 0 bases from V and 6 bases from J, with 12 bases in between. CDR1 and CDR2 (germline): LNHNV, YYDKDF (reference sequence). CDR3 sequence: CATSRDPGEGQPQHF. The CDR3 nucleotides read TGTGCCACCAGCAGAGACCCAGGGGAGGGTCAGCCCCAGCATTTT.

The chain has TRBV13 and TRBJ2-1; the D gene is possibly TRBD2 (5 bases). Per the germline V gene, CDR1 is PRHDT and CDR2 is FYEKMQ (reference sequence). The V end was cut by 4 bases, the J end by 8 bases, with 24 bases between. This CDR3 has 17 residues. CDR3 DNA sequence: TGTGCCAGCAGCTCGCCAATTGGACTGCCGCCCTCCGATGAGCAGTTCTTC. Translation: CASSSPIGLPPSDEQFF.

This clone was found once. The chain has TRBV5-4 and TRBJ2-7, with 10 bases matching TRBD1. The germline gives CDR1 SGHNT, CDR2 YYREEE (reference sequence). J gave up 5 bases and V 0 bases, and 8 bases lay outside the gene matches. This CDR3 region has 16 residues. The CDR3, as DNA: TGTGCCAGCAGCTTGGGCAACCGGGACAGGGGCCACGAGCAGTACTTC. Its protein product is CASSLGNRDRGHEQYF.

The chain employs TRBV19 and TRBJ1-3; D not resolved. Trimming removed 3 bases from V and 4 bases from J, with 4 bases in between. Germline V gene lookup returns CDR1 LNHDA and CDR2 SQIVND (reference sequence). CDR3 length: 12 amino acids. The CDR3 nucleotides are TGTGCCAGTAGTATCCAAGGAAACACCATATATTTT. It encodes CASSIQGNTIYF.

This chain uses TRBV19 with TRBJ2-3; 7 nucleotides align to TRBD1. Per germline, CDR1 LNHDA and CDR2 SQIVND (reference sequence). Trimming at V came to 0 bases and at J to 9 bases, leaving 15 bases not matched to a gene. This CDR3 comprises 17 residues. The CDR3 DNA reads TGTGCCAGTAGTATAGATTCACCCACCCTACAGGGGATGACGCAGTATTTT. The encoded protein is CASSIDSPTLQGMTQYF.

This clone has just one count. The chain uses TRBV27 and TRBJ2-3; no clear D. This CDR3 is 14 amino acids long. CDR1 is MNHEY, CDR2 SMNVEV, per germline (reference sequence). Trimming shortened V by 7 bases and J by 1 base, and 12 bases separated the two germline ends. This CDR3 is CASTNIGGTDTQYF. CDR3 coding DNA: TGTGCCAGCACTAACATAGGAGGCACAGATACGCAGTATTTT.

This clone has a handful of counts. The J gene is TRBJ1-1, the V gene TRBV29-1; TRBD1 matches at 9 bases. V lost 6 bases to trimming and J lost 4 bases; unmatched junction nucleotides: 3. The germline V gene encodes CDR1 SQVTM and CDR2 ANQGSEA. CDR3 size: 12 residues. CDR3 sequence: CSVAQGATEAFF. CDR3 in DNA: TGCAGCGTGGCACAGGGGGCCACTGAAGCTTTCTTT. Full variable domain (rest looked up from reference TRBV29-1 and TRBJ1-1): SAVISQKPSRDICQRGTSLTIQCQVDSQVTMMFWYRQQPGQSLTLIATANQGSEATYESGFVIDKFPISRPNLTFSTLTVSNMSPEDSSIYLCSVAQGATEAFFGQGTRLTVV.

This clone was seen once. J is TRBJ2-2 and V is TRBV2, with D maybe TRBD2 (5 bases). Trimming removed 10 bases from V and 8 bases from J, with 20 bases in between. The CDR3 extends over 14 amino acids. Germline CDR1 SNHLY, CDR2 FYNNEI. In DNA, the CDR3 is TGTGCCACCCGCGGGTCTAGCCCCCTGGGGGAGCTGTTTTTT. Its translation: CATRGSSPLGELFF.

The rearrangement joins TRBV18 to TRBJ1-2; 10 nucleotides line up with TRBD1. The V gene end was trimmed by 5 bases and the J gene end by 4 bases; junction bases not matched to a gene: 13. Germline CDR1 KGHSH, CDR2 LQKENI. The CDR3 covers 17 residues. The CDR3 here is CASSSDFPGQGSYGYTF. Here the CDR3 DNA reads TGTGCCAGCTCATCCGACTTTCCGGGACAGGGGTCCTATGGCTACACCTTC. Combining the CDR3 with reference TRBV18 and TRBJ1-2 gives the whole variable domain NAGVMQNPRHLVRRRGQEARLRCSPMKGHSHVYWYRQLPEEGLKFMVYLQKENIIDESGMPKERFSAEFPKEGPSILRIQQVVRGDSAAYFCASSSDFPGQGSYGYTFGSGTRLTVV.

CDR3 protein: CASSEATGYSSGELFF. In DNA form, the CDR3 reads TGTGCCAGCAGTGAAGCGACAGGATATTCCTCCGGGGAGCTGTTTTTT. The rearrangement uses TRBV6-1 and TRBJ2-2; weak D call: TRBD1 (6 bases). Between the trimmed V and J ends, which lost 0 bases and 6 bases, there was a span of 14 bases. The CDR3 has 16 amino acids. Germline loops: CDR1 MNHNS, CDR2 SASEGT.